This TCR beta chain is from a study of shared clonotypes between healthy human individuals. For every subset, genomic DNA was evenly distributed across several immunoSEQ plates. The assay was immunoSEQ multiplex PCR, and TCRdb's table has in-frame clones only and misses some. The sample carries around 1.1 million clones, approximately 80% recorded once. The CDR3 is 17 residues long. V shed 6 bases, J shed 2 bases, and the junction held 9 bases outside the gene matches. CDR1 and CDR2 (germline): SQVTM, ANQGSEA. Sequencing was carried out using memory CD4+ T cells from PBMCs. The subset is: CD45RA-negative fraction. The chain combines TRBV29-1 with TRBJ2-1, with 14 nucleotides matching TRBD2. The TCR sequence derives from a man between 18 and 35 years old in good health. Some clones in this sample may be carry-over from other donors' samples. CDR3 residues: CSVRGTSGSITYNEQFF. In DNA, the CDR3 is TGCAGCGTGAGGGGGACTAGCGGGAGTATCACCTACAATGAGCAGTTCTTC.